A single sample is the source of the 22 T cell receptor beta chains below, sequenced in a study of blood T cells in healthy people across ages. Next came a second PCR, run for about 7 to 12 cycles, which used a sample-barcoded 5' primer along with a J-beta primer mix. TCRdb fed the 5' RACE reads into MiXCR, producing one record per CDR3 protein. The sample yields approximately 1,000,000 distinct CDR3 sequences, 30% to 40% seen once. The sample was blood. These receptors all come from a man aged 18 to 35 in good health.

As concerns this clonotype: One end of the junction varies from germline; a read error may be responsible. The chain uses TRBV7-2 and TRBJ2-3, with D possibly TRBD1 on 7 matching bases. The CDR3 has 16 amino acids. Germline CDR1 and CDR2: SGHTA and FQGNSA. The CDR3 sequence: CASSLAGGGNTDAQYF. CDR3 DNA sequence: TGTGCCAGCAGCTTAGCAGGAGGGGGCAACACAGATGCGCAGTATTTT.

V is TRBV6-5 and J is TRBJ2-7; D ambiguous. Trimming took off 2 bases at V and 0 bases at J, with 5 bases between the two ends. The CDR3 runs 13 residues. Per the germline V gene, CDR1 is MNHEY and CDR2 is SVGAGI. The DNA for the CDR3 is TGTGCCAGCAGTTACCTATCCTCCTACGAGCAGTACTTC. It translates to CASSYLSSYEQYF.

This clonotype was counted between two and nine times. The chain links TRBV5-1 to TRBJ2-5, with 7 bases identical to TRBD2. J gave up 5 bases and V 3 bases, and 7 bases lay outside the gene matches. The CDR3 is 14 amino acids. CDR1 and CDR2 (germline): SGHRS, YFSETQ. The CDR3 DNA reads as TGCGCCAGCAGCTCCGGGACTATGGTGGAGACCCAGTACTTC. Protein sequence: CASSSGTMVETQYF.

The chain has TRBV5-1 and TRBJ1-1, with unresolved D. V was pared by 4 bases and J by 4 bases, with 14 bases between. The germline V gene has CDR1 SGHRS and CDR2 YFSETQ. CDR3 size: 14 residues. The DNA of the CDR3 is TGCGCCAGCAGCAACGGGAGAGAGGGCACTGAAGCTTTCTTT. Its protein product is CASSNGREGTEAFF.

This clonotype came up many times. This chain uses TRBV12-3 or TRBV12-4 with TRBJ1-5; D gene uncertain. The CDR3 has 14 residues. Between the trimmed V and J ends, which lost 0 bases and 4 bases, there was a span of 7 bases. The CDR3 DNA is TGTGCCAGCAGTTTAGCTTCGCAAAATCAGCCCCAGCATTTT. Encoded protein: CASSLASQNQPQHF.

This clonotype turned up a few times. The chain recombines TRBV12-3 or TRBV12-4 with TRBJ2-2; the D gene is possibly TRBD1 (5 bases). The CDR3 covers 13 residues. V lost 3 bases and J 5 bases, leaving 7 bases between the germline ends. The CDR3 loop reads CASSFRATGELFF. CDR3 in DNA: TGTGCCAGCAGTTTCAGGGCTACCGGGGAGCTGTTTTTT.

This clonotype was recorded at least ten times. Here the CDR3 reads CSARRGSGTDTQYF. CDR3 nucleotide sequence: TGCAGTGCCCGAAGGGGTTCCGGCACAGATACGCAGTATTTT. The chain is built from TRBV20-1 and TRBJ2-3; D may be TRBD1 (5 bases). V gave up 6 bases and J gave up 1 base, with 14 bases separating them. Germline CDR1 DFQATT, CDR2 SNEGSKA (reference sequence). The CDR3 consists of 14 residues.

This clonotype was observed a single time. The V call is TRBV7-2, the J call TRBJ1-4; the D gene is possibly TRBD1 (5 bases). V lost 6 bases to trimming and J lost 10 bases, with 18 bases between them. This CDR3 comprises 14 residues. Per the germline V gene, CDR1 is SGHTA and CDR2 is FQGNSA. In DNA, the CDR3 is TGTGCCAGCAGTCAGACAGATATGGCGGGAAAACTGTTTTTT. It translates to CASSQTDMAGKLFF.

V is TRBV4-3 and J is TRBJ1-6; D gene unclear. Germline CDR1 reads LGHNA; CDR2 reads YSLEER. Trimming left V 4 bases short and J 4 bases short, with 14 bases between. This CDR3 has 16 amino acids. As DNA, the CDR3 is TGCGCCAGCAGCCTCCGCCAAGGAGGTTATAATTCACCCCTCCACTTT. This translates into CASSLRQGGYNSPLHF.

The chain combines TRBV7-2 with TRBJ2-5; a possible D gene is TRBD2 (5 bases). The CDR3 spans 13 residues. Germline V lookup: CDR1 SGHTA, CDR2 FQGNSA. V dropped 5 bases and J dropped 0 bases, with 7 bases sitting between them. DNA for the CDR3: TGTGCCAGCAGCCGAGCGGACCAAGAGACCCAGTACTTC. It yields the protein CASSRADQETQYF.

This clonotype was counted only a few times. The J gene is TRBJ2-3, the V gene TRBV4-1, with a possible D match to TRBD2 (6 bases). The CDR3 has 16 amino acids. The V gene lost 2 bases and the J gene lost 2 bases, with 14 bases spanning the gap. CDR1 and CDR2 from the germline V gene are MGHRA and YSYEKL. The CDR3 DNA reads TGCGCCAGCAGCCAAATCGCTAGCGTGGACACAGATACGCAGTATTTT. It is translated as CASSQIASVDTDTQYF.

This clonotype was found a few times. The genes are TRBV24-1 and TRBJ2-1; the match to TRBD2 covers 9 bases. With V trimmed by 3 bases and J by 8 bases, 10 bases remained unmatched. The CDR3 has 16 residues. Germline values: CDR1 KGHDR, CDR2 SFDVKD. The CDR3 loop is CATSDQRAGGQDEQFF. CDR3 in DNA: TGTGCCACCAGTGATCAGAGAGCGGGAGGTCAGGATGAGCAGTTCTTC.

The chain carries TRBV20-1 and TRBJ2-1, with D perhaps TRBD1 or TRBD2 (6 bases each). The V end was cut by 1 base, the J end by 1 base, with 20 bases between. The V gene's germline CDR1 is DFQATT and CDR2 SNEGSKA (reference sequence). The CDR3 sequence is 18 residues long. This CDR3 reads CSARGWYGGRSSYNEQFF. In DNA form, the CDR3 reads TGCAGTGCTAGAGGTTGGTACGGGGGCCGTAGTTCCTACAATGAGCAGTTCTTC.

The chain recombines TRBV20-1 with TRBJ2-3; maybe TRBD2 (5 bases). Germline V CDR1 and CDR2: DFQATT, SNEGSKA (reference sequence). CDR3 length: 14 amino acids. The V end lost 6 bases, the J end lost 2 bases, and 15 bases lay between the germline ends. The CDR3 region has the DNA TGCAGTGCCCCAAGGAGGCAGGCCACAGATACGCAGTATTTT. Protein product: CSAPRRQATDTQYF.

This clonotype was found a few times. The gene calls are TRBV12-3 or TRBV12-4 and TRBJ2-4; D is unclear. The CDR3 totals 12 residues. Trimming stripped 8 bases from V and 9 bases from J, with 14 bases between. CDR3 sequence reads: CASRTGRSIQYF. The CDR3 nucleotides are TGTGCCAGCCGCACGGGTAGGAGCATTCAGTACTTC.

This sequence joins TRBV2 and TRBJ2-5; no reliable D call. Germline V CDR1 and CDR2: SNHLY, FYNNEI. Between the trimmed V and J ends, which lost 4 bases and 12 bases, there was a span of 9 bases. The CDR3 extends over 10 amino acids. Here the CDR3 reads CASSGRQKYF. The CDR3 coding sequence is TGTGCCAGCAGTGGTCGTCAGAAGTACTTC.

This clonotype turned up a few times. This sequence joins TRBV7-6 and TRBJ2-1, with 8 bases identical to TRBD2. CDR1 is SGHVS and CDR2 is FNYEAQ in the germline V gene. J was trimmed by 0 bases and V by 5 bases; bases with no gene match: 9. This CDR3 comprises 17 residues. The CDR3 DNA reads TGTGCCAGCAGCCCCTCCCAAGCGGGGGCCTCCTACAATGAGCAGTTCTTC. Translated, it gives CASSPSQAGASYNEQFF.

The rearrangement joins TRBV4-3 to TRBJ2-3, with 9 bases matching TRBD2. This CDR3 has 18 amino acids. J gave up 0 bases and V 0 bases, and 7 bases lay outside the gene matches. Germline V gives CDR1 LGHNA, CDR2 YSLEER. The CDR3 region is CASSQEGSGSPSTDTQYF. The CDR3 coding sequence is TGCGCCAGCAGCCAAGAGGGTAGCGGGAGCCCTAGCACAGATACGCAGTATTTT.

The rearrangement links TRBV4-2 to TRBJ1-1; D is unclear. Germline-derived CDR1 and CDR2 are LGHNA and YNFKEQ. The CDR3 is 16 amino acids. Trimming pared 6 bases from V and 0 bases from J, leaving 17 bases between. The CDR3 protein is CASRKVYGDMNTEAFF. In DNA, the CDR3 is TGTGCCAGCAGAAAGGTCTACGGAGACATGAACACTGAAGCTTTCTTT.

The chain joins TRBV7-2 to TRBJ1-1; D ambiguous. Germline V lookup: CDR1 SGHTA, CDR2 FQGNSA. The CDR3 has 13 residues. V was clipped by 3 bases and J by 11 bases, with 16 bases between them. This CDR3 reads CASSFNSLAGAFF. CDR3 bases: TGTGCCAGCAGCTTTAACAGTCTTGCGGGGGCTTTCTTT.

The rearrangement joins TRBV10-3 to TRBJ2-1; a possible D gene is TRBD1 (6 bases). The J call is doubtful: the DNA matches TRBJ2-7 better. Germline V gene lookup returns CDR1 ENHRY and CDR2 SYGVKD. The CDR3 covers 13 residues. The CDR3 region is CAIGDNSYNEQYF. CDR3 DNA: TGTGCCATCGGGGACAACTCCTACAATGAGCAGTACTTC.

This clonotype was seen only a few times. V gene TRBV28 combines with J gene TRBJ2-7; D might be TRBD2 (5 bases). V was pared by 5 bases and J by 6 bases, with 14 bases between. Germline values: CDR1 MDHEN, CDR2 SYDVKM. This CDR3 has 13 amino acids. CDR3 bases: TGTGCCAGCAGTGGAGGTCAGGTTAGCGAGCAGTACTTC. It encodes CASSGGQVSEQYF.